A few counts support the clone carrying this T cell receptor (beta chain). Its antigen is unknown. This entry comes from a study of T-cell memory formation after mild COVID-19. The study's findings and limits: Clones contracting across day 15 to 85 had a balanced CD4/CD8 profile; later expanding clones leaned CD4+.

MiXCR, applied by TCRdb to the 5' RACE reads, yields one record per CDR3 protein. Here the sample spans under 450,000 distinct CDR3 sequences, more than 20% being singletons. V was pared by 0 bases and J by 4 bases, with 13 bases between. The CDR3 has 15 residues. Germline-derived CDR1 and CDR2 are SGHRS and YFSETQ. The chain is built from TRBV5-1 and TRBJ2-5, with D maybe TRBD1 (7 bases). This TCR came from an adult woman who had mild COVID-19 (a few samples of this study predate the infection). Cell type and time point are not known. The material sequenced was PBMCs or a T cell subset sorted from them (not recorded which). The CDR3 sequence: CASSLGSGGGETQYF. CDR3 sequence (DNA): TGCGCCAGCAGCTTGGGTTCAGGGGGAGGAGAGACCCAGTACTTC.